This T cell receptor (beta chain) came from a study of identical twins' blood T cells. TCRdb used MiXCR to reprocess the 5' RACE reads, holding one entry per CDR3 protein. The sample shows around 380,000 distinct CDR3 sequences, roughly 31% of them seen only once. Germline assignment: CDR1 SGHRS and CDR2 YFSETQ. V was trimmed by 2 bases and J by 4 bases, leaving 15 bases between them. This CDR3 is 15 amino acids long. The sample consisted of PBMCs. The rearrangement links TRBV5-1 to TRBJ1-1; possibly TRBD1 for D (6 bases). This receptor was identified in a woman aged 18-49 years in good health. CDR3 region: CASSFSQGLTTEAFF. The CDR3 coding sequence is TGCGCCAGCAGCTTTTCACAGGGTTTGACCACTGAAGCTTTCTTT.